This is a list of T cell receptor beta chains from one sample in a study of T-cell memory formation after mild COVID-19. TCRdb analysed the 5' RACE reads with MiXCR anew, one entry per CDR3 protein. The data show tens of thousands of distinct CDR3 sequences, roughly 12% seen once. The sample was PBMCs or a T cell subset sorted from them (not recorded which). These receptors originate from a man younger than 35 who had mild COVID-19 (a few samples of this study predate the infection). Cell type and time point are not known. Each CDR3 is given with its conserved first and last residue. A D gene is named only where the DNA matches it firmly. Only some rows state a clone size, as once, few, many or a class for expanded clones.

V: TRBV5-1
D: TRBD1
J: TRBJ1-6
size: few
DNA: TGCGCCAGCAGCCCCTCCAGGGGGCCTTCACCCCTCCACTTT
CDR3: CASSPSRGPSPLHF

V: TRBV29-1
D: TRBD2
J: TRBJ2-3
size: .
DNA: TGCAGCGTTGAAGATCCAACTAGCGGGGGACCGGCGAATACGCAGTATTTT
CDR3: CSVEDPTSGGPANTQYF

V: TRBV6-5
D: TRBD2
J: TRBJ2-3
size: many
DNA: TGTGCCAGCAGTCGTCCCCTGGGAGCGGGGGGCACAGATACGCAGTATTTT
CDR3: CASSRPLGAGGTDTQYF

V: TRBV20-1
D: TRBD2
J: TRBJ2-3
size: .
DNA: TGCAGTGCTACTAACAGGCGGGGGGACAGCACAGATACGCAGTATTTT
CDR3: CSATNRRGDSTDTQYF

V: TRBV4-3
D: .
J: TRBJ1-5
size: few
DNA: TGCGCCAGCAGCCAAGGGACGGTGGGGGATCAGCCCCAGCATTTT
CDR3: CASSQGTVGDQPQHF

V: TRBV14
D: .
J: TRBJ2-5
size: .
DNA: TGTGCCAGCAGCCGGGATTTCGTGGAGGAGACCCAGTACTTC
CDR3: CASSRDFVEETQYF

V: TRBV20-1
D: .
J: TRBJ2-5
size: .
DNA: TGCAGTGCTAACAACGGGTACCAAGAGACCCAGTACTTC
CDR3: CSANNGYQETQYF

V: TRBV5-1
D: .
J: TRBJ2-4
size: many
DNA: TGCGCCAGCAGCTTGGGTAACAGCGTAGCCAAAAACATTCAGTACTTC
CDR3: CASSLGNSVAKNIQYF

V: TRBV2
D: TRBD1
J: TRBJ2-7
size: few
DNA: TGTGCCAGCAGTTTACCTCCGGGACAGGCGTCCTACGAGCAGTACTTC
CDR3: CASSLPPGQASYEQYF

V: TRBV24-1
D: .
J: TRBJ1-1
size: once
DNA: TGTGCCACCAGTGGCCCGGGAGGGAACACTGAAGCTTTCTTT
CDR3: CATSGPGGNTEAFF

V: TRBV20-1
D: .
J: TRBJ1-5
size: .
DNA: TGCAGTGCTGCGACAGCGGCCGGCCATCAGCCCCAGCATTTT
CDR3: CSAATAAGHQPQHF

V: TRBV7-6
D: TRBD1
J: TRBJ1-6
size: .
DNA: TGTGCCAGCAGCTTAGGAGGGACAGGGGGTTCACCCCTCCACTTT
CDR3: CASSLGGTGGSPLHF

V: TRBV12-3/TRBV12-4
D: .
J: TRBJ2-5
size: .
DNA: TGTGCCAGCAGATTATGGGGGGTACAAGAGACCCAGTACTTC
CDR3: CASRLWGVQETQYF

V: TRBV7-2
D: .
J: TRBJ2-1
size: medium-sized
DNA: TGTGCCAGCAGCTTGGGGGCTCAATCCTACAATGAGCAGTTCTTC
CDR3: CASSLGAQSYNEQFF

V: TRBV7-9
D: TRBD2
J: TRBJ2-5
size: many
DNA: TGTGCCAGCAGCTTAGTTGGGGGACTAGCGGGCCAAGAGACCCAGTACTTC
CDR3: CASSLVGGLAGQETQYF

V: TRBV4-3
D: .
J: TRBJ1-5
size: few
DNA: TGCGCCAGCAGCCAAGATGCCAATCAGCCCCAGCATTTT
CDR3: CASSQDANQPQHF

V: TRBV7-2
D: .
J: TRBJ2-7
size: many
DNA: TGTGCCAGCAGCTCATCTAATTACGAGCAGTACTTC
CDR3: CASSSSNYEQYF

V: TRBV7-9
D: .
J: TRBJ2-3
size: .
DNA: TGTGCCGGTGCGGGCAGGGGCCCAGATACGCAGTATTTT
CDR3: CAGAGRGPDTQYF

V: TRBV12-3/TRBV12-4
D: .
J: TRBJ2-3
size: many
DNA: TGTGCCAGCAGTTTTGGCTTCACAGATACGCAGTATTTT
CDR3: CASSFGFTDTQYF

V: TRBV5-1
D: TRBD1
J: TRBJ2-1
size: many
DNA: TGCGCCAGCAGCACCAGGACAGGGGATGGTGAGCAGTTCTTC
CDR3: CASSTRTGDGEQFF

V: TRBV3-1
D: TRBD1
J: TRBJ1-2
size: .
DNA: TGTGCCAGCAGCCTTGACAGGGGGATGAGTGGCTACACCTTC
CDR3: CASSLDRGMSGYTF

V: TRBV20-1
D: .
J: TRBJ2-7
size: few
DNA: TGCAGTGCTAGAGATGGGGAGTATCCCTACGAGCAGTACTTC
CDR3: CSARDGEYPYEQYF

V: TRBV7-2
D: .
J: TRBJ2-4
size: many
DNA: TGTGCCAGCAGCTTAGAATTTCCAGGGAGTACCAAAAACATTCAGTACTTC
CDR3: CASSLEFPGSTKNIQYF

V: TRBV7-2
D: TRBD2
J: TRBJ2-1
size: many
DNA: TGTGCCAGCAGCTTCGGACTTTCCGGGACTAGCGGCCACAATGAGCAGTTCTTC
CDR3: CASSFGLSGTSGHNEQFF

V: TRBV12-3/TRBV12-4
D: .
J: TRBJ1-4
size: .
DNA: TGTGCCAGCAGTTTAGGTCCAGGGGAGAGGGAAAAACTGTTTTTT
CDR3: CASSLGPGEREKLFF

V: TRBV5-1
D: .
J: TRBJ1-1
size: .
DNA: TGCGCCAGCACTGATCGGCAGGGGATGAACACTGAAGCTTTCTTT
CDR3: CASTDRQGMNTEAFF

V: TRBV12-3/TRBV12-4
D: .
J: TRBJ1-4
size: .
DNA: TGTGCCAGCAGCTTAGCAACTAATGAAAAACTGTTTTTT
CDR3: CASSLATNEKLFF

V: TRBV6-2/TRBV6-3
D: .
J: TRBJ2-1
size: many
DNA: TGTGCCAGCAGTTACTCCACTGAGCAGTTCTTC
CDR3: CASSYSTEQFF

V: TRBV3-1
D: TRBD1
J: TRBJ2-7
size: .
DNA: TGTGCCAGCAGCCAGACCGGGACAGGGGGCGGGCAGTACTTC
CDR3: CASSQTGTGGGQYF

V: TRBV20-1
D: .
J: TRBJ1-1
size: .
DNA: TGCAGTGCTATATGGGCGGGGCTGAACACTGAAGCTTTCTTT
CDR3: CSAIWAGLNTEAFF

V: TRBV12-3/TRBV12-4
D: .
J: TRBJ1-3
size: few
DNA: TGTGCCAGCAGTTTTGACAGGCCGCTCTCTGGAAACACCATATATTTT
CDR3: CASSFDRPLSGNTIYF

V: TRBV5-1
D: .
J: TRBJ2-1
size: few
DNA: TGCGCCAGCAGGGGGGTCACCTACAATGAGCAGTTCTTC
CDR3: CASRGVTYNEQFF

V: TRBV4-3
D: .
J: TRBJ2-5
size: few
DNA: TGCGCCAGCAGCCAATCCCGGGTTTCAGAGACCCAGTACTTC
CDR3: CASSQSRVSETQYF

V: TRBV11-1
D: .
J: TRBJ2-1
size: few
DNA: TGTGCCAGCAGCTCCAGGGGGGGCTACAATGAGCAGTTCTTC
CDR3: CASSSRGGYNEQFF

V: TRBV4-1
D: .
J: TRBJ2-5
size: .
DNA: TGCGCCAGCAGCCAAGGCTCCAGGGCGTTTAGTGAGACCCAGTACTTC
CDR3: CASSQGSRAFSETQYF

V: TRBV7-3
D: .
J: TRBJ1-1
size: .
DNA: TGTGCCTGCAGCGGGGAGAACACTGAAGCTTTCTTT
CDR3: CACSGENTEAFF